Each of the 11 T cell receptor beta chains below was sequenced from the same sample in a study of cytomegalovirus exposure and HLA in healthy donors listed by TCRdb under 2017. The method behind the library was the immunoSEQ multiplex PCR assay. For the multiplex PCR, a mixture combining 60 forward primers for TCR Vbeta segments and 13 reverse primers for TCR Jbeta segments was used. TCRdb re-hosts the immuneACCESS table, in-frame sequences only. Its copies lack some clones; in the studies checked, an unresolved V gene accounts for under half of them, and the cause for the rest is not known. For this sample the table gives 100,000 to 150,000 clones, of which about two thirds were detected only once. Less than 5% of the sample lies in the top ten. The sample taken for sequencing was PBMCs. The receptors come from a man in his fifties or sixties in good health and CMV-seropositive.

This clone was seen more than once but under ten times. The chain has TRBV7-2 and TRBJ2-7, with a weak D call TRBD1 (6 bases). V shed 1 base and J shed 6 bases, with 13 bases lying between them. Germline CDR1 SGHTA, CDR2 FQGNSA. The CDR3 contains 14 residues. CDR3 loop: CASSLGLQGFEQYF. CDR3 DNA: TGTGCCAGCAGCTTAGGTCTACAGGGTTTCGAGCAGTACTTC.

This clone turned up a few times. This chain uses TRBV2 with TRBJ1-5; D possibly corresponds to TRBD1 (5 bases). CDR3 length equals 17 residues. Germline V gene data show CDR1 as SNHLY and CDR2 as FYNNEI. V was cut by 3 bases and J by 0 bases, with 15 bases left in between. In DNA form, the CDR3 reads TGTGCCAGCAGTGATTGGCGGGGCGCTTATAGCAATCAGCCCCAGCATTTT. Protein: CASSDWRGAYSNQPQHF.

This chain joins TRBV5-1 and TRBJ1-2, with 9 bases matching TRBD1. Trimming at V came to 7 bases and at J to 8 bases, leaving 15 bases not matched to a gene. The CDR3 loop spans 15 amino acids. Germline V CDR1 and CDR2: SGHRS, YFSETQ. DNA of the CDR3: TGCGCCAGCCGGCCCTGGGACAGGGAAGATCTCGGCTACACCTTC. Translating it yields CASRPWDREDLGYTF.

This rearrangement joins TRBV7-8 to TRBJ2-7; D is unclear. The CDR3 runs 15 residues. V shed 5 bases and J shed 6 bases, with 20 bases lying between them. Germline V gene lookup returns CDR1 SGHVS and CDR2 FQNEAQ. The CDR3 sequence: CASSPLTTAVGEQYF. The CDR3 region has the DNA TGTGCCAGCAGCCCATTAACTACCGCAGTGGGCGAGCAGTACTTC.

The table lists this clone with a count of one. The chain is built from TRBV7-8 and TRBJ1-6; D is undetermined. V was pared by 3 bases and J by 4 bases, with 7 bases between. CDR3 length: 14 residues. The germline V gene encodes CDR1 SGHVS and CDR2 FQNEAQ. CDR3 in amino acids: CASSLTGYNSPLHF. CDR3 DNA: TGTGCCAGCAGCTTGACTGGGTATAATTCACCCCTCCACTTT.

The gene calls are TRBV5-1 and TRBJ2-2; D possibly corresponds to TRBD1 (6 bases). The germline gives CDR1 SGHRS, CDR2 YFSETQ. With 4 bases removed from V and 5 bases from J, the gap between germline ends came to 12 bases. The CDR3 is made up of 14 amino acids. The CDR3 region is CASSVDRPTGELFF. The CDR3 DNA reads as TGCGCCAGCAGCGTGGACAGACCAACCGGGGAGCTGTTTTTT. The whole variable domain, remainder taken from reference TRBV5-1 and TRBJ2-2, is KAGVTQTPRYLIKTRGQQVTLSCSPISGHRSVSWYQQTPGQGLQFLFEYFSETQRNKGNFPGRFSGRQFSNSRSEMNVSTLELGDSALYLCASSVDRPTGELFFGEGSRLTVL.

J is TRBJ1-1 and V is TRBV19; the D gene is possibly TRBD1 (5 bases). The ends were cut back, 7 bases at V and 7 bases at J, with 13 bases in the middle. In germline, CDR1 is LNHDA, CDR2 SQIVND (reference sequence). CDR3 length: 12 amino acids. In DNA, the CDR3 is TGTGCCAGTACCTCCAGGGTGGATGAAGCTTTCTTT. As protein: CASTSRVDEAFF.

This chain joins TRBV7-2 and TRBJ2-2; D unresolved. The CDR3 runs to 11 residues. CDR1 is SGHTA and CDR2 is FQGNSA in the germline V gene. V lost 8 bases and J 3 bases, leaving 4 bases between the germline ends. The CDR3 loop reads CASEDTGELFF. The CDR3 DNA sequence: TGTGCCAGCGAGGACACCGGGGAGCTGTTTTTT.

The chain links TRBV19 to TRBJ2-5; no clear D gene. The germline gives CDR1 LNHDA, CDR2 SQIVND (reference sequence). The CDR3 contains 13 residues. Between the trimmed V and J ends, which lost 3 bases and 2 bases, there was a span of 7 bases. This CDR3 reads CASSIVQQETQYF. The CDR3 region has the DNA TGTGCCAGTAGTATTGTACAGCAAGAGACCCAGTACTTC. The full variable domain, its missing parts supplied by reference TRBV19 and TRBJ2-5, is DGGITQSPKYLFRKEGQNVTLSCEQNLNHDAMYWYRQDPGQGLRLIYYSQIVNDFQKGDIAEGYSVSREKKESFPLTVTSAQKNPTAFYLCASSIVQQETQYFGPGTRLLVL.

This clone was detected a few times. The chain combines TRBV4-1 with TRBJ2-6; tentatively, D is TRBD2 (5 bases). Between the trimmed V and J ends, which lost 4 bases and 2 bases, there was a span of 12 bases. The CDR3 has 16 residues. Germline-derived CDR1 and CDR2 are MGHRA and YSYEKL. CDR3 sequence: CASSRVVGAGANVLTF. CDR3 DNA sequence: TGCGCCAGCAGCCGGGTCGTCGGGGCTGGGGCCAACGTCCTGACTTTC.

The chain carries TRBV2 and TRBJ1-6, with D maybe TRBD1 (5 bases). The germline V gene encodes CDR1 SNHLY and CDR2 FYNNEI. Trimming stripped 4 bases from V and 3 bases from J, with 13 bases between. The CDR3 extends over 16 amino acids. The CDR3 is CASSGGGSGYNSPLHF. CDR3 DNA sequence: TGTGCCAGCAGTGGGGGGGGTAGTGGCTATAATTCACCCCTCCACTTT.